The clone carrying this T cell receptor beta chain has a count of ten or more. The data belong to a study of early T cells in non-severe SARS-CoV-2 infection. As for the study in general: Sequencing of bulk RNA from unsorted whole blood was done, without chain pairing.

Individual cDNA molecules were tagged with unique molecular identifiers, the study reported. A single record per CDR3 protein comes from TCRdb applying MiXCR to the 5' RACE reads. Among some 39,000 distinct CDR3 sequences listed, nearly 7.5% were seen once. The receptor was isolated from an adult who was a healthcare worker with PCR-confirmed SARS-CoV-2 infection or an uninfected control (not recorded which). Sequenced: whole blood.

The CDR3 nucleotides read TGTGCCAGCAGTTACTCGAACCGCGCTGAAGCTTTCTTT. This codes for CASSYSNRAEAFF. This rearrangement joins TRBV6-6 to TRBJ1-1; D call uncertain. This CDR3 spans 13 amino acids. In germline, CDR1 is MNHNY, CDR2 SVGAGI (reference sequence). Trimming shortened V by 0 bases and J by 6 bases, and 8 bases separated the two germline ends.